This TCR beta chain comes out of a study of regulatory T cells in long-lasting Graves disease. Study-wide results and caveats: Persistent cases of Graves' showed reduced TCR diversity relative to newly diagnosed patients. Persistent patients shared more public clonotypes (roughly 2,500) than new patients (about 960). Persistent disease samples used TRBV28, TRBJ1-2 and TRBJ2-5 preferentially.

This clonotype was counted at least ten times. Its cognate antigen is unknown. Documented time point: newly diagnosed GD, antithyroid drugs for less than 3 months. With RNA extracted from PBMCs as input, the TCR library was made. TCR beta libraries were built with iRepertoire HTBI primers and Arm-PCR of CDR3 regions. MiXCR, applied by TCRdb to the multiplex PCR reads, yields one record per CDR3 protein. Here the sample spans 300,000 to 450,000 distinct CDR3 sequences, roughly a sixth being singletons. Germline CDR1 SGHTA, CDR2 FQGNSA. This CDR3 has 14 amino acids. Unmatched junction bases numbered 8, after V lost 5 bases and J lost 5 bases.

The clonotype was recovered from a female donor with Graves disease. Sequenced here: peripheral blood mononuclear cells (PBMCs), sampled at new diagnosis, from a patient treated with antithyroid drugs. This sequence joins TRBV7-2 and TRBJ2-7, with TRBD1 matching over 8 bases. The CDR3 sequence: CASSKDRASHEQYF. CDR3 in DNA: TGTGCCAGCAGCAAGGACAGGGCATCCCACGAGCAGTACTTC.